The following is a TCR beta chain sequence with its context. What it binds is not known. The CDR3 spans 16 residues. Germline CDR1 SGHTA, CDR2 FQGTGA. With 5 bases clipped from V and 4 bases from J, the junction kept 5 bases outside the gene matches. This record belongs to a study of post-analysis software for immune sequencing data. The TCR beta cDNA libraries carried unique molecular identifiers. Yield was roughly 500,000 cDNA molecules from about 0.94 to 9.7 million T cells. TCRdb re-analysed the PCR reads in MiXCR, keeping a single row per CDR3 protein. The sample has some 260,000 distinct CDR3 sequences; 36% are singletons. Notes on the study in general: With TRBV5-6, TRBV5-1 and TRBV20-1 included, roughly five TRBV segments were more frequent in patients than in controls. Compared against controls, patients with multiple sclerosis displayed significantly lower normalized Chao1 diversity.

Sequencing was carried out using blood. The rearrangement links TRBV7-3 to TRBJ2-1; TRBD2 matches at 13 bases. The sequence derives from a girl under 18 with multiple sclerosis. The CDR3 sequence: CASSPSGLAGYNEQFF. The CDR3 DNA reads as TGTGCCAGCAGCCCTTCGGGACTAGCGGGGTACAATGAGCAGTTCTTC. The whole variable domain, remainder taken from reference TRBV7-3 and TRBJ2-1, is GAGVSQTPSNKVTEKGKYVELRCDPISGHTALYWYRQSLGQGPEFLIYFQGTGAADDSGLPNDRFFAVRPEGSVSTLKIQRTERGDSAVYLCASSPSGLAGYNEQFFGPGTRLTVL.